One and the same sample provided the 4 T cell receptor beta chains below, sequenced in a study of beta chain features in type 1 diabetes. The entirety of the isolated RNA underwent reverse transcription, so expressed TCRB transcripts were sequenced. TCRdb keeps only in-frame clones here, not all; method: immunoSEQ multiplex PCR. The sample lists fewer than 250,000 clones; roughly 15% were seen once. What was sequenced was naive CD4+ T cells from blood. These TCRs come from a woman in her 40s in good health.

The chain joins TRBV4-1 to TRBJ2-1; 8 bases match TRBD1. With V trimmed by 2 bases and J by 4 bases, 7 bases remained unmatched. The CDR3 is made up of 16 amino acids. From germline, CDR1 is MGHRA and CDR2 YSYEKL. Here the CDR3 DNA reads TGCGCCAGCAGCCAATACTCCGGGACAGGATACAATGAGCAGTTCTTC. It is translated as CASSQYSGTGYNEQFF.

This clone was seen more than once but under ten times. The chain recombines TRBV5-1 with TRBJ2-5; the D gene is possibly TRBD2 (6 bases). Germline CDR1 and CDR2: SGHRS and YFSETQ. The CDR3 has 18 residues. V was clipped by 1 base and J by 0 bases, with 19 bases between them. The CDR3, as DNA: TGCGCCAGCAGCTTGAAGGAGGGAGGCTTCGGCGACCAAGAGACCCAGTACTTC. It specifies CASSLKEGGFGDQETQYF.

The chain couples TRBV6-1 to TRBJ1-1; D uncertain. This CDR3 is 16 amino acids long. Trimming removed 2 bases at V and 0 bases at J, with 13 bases between. Germline CDR1 MNHNS, CDR2 SASEGT. The CDR3 DNA is TGTGCCAGCAGTGAAATGATCCAGGTATTGAACACTGAAGCTTTCTTT. The encoded protein is CASSEMIQVLNTEAFF.

The chain combines TRBV23-1 with TRBJ2-7; 9 nucleotides agree with TRBD1. TRBV23-1 is filed as an ORF, its function uncertain. V shed 1 base and J 4 bases; nucleotides not matched to a gene: 17. The CDR3 has 19 amino acids. CDR3 in DNA: TGCGCCAGCAGTCAATTTCAGCTACCCCCGGGACAGGGTTTTTACGAGCAGTACTTC. The encoded protein is CASSQFQLPPGQGFYEQYF.